Included here is one T cell receptor (beta chain) sequence, with context. These data come from a study of T cell changes during pregnancy in multiple sclerosis. The assay was immunoSEQ multiplex PCR, and TCRdb's table has in-frame clones only and misses some. The table shows some 52,000 clones, with almost 95% occurring only once. V lost 1 base, J lost 6 bases, and 15 bases lay in between. CDR1 and CDR2 (germline): SEHNR, FQNEAQ (reference sequence). The CDR3 has 15 residues. Sequences were derived from CD4+ T cells from peripheral blood mononuclear cells, sampled in the third trimester of pregnancy. The V gene is TRBV7-9, the J gene TRBJ1-2; no reliable D call. This clonotype was sampled from a female donor with multiple sclerosis, enrolled in a pregnancy study. The CDR3, as DNA: TGTGCCAGCAGCTTAGTCCAGATATCTGGTCATGGCTACACCTTC. Amino acids: CASSLVQISGHGYTF. Full variable domain (rest looked up from reference TRBV7-9 and TRBJ1-2): DTGVSQNPRHKITKRGQNVTFRCDPISEHNRLYWYRQTLGQGPEFLTYFQNEAQLEKSRLLSDRFSAERPKGSFSTLEIQRTEQGDSAMYLCASSLVQISGHGYTFGSGTRLTVV.